A selection of T cell receptor beta chains follows, all from one sample in a study of glioma-infiltrating T cells after dendritic cell vaccination. Sequenced by immunoSEQ multiplex PCR; TCRdb stores in-frame clones only, minus some. Among under 40,000 clones listed, 90% were seen once. The sample was blood, taken before dendritic cell vaccination. Source of these receptors: a human donor with glioblastoma. The CDR3 runs from the conserved cysteine through the conserved F or W. D genes are given only for firm matches. Expanded clones are given a class, and other clones once, few, many or no size at all.

-	TRBV4-1	TRBJ2-3	TRBD1	TGCGCCAGCAGCCAAGAAGGGGGCAGAAGCACAGATACGCAGTATTTT	CASSQEGGRSTDTQYF
once	TRBV2	TRBJ1-6	TRBD1	TGTGCCAGCAGTCCAGGGGGACCAAATTCCCCCCTCCACTTT	CASSPGGPNSPLHF
-	TRBV18	TRBJ1-3	-	TGTGCCAGCTCACCACCCATGGCAGGGGTTGGTGGAAACACCATATATTTT	CASSPPMAGVGGNTIYF
-	TRBV6-1	TRBJ1-2	-	TGTGCCAGCAGTGAAGCGGGGAGGGTGACTGGCTACACCTTC	CASSEAGRVTGYTF
-	TRBV6-1	TRBJ2-5	-	TGTGCCAGCATGACTTTGAGGGGGCGGGGAGAGACCCAGTACTTC	CASMTLRGRGETQYF
few	TRBV6-5	TRBJ2-4	-	TGTGCCAGCAGTGACGGGGGAGCCAAAAACATTCAGTACTTC	CASSDGGAKNIQYF
-	TRBV5-1	TRBJ2-5	TRBD2	TGCGCCAGCAGGAGACGCGCTAGCGGGGTAGGGGAGACCCAGTACTTC	CASRRRASGVGETQYF
-	TRBV7-9	TRBJ1-1	-	TGTGCCAGCAGCTTAGCAGGGGGTTTGAACACTGAAGCTTTCTTT	CASSLAGGLNTEAFF
-	TRBV29-1	TRBJ2-7	-	TGCAGCGTTCGGGGGTCCTTCTACGAGCAGTACTTC	CSVRGSFYEQYF
-	TRBV6-5	TRBJ1-1	-	TGTGCCAGCAGCGCCACTCCAGGGCAAGGCACTGAAGCTTTCTTT	CASSATPGQGTEAFF
-	TRBV5-1	TRBJ2-7	TRBD1	TGCGCCAGCGGTGACAGGGACTACGAGCAGTACTTC	CASGDRDYEQYF
-	TRBV6-1	TRBJ2-7	-	TGTGCCAGCAGTGAAAGTTTTGGGCCCTACGAGCAGTACTTC	CASSESFGPYEQYF
-	TRBV6-5	TRBJ2-7	-	TGTGCCAGCAGTTACGGTGGACAGCCCTACGAGCAGTACTTC	CASSYGGQPYEQYF
-	TRBV5-1	TRBJ2-7	-	TGCGCCAGCAGCCTAGCGCTGAGCTCCTACGAGCAGTACTTC	CASSLALSSYEQYF
once	TRBV19	TRBJ2-6	TRBD1	TGTGCCAGTAGTGCCGACAGGGCTCGGGCAGGGGCCAACGTCCTGACTTTC	CASSADRARAGANVLTF
-	TRBV7-2	TRBJ2-7	-	TGTGCCAGCAGCCCTGTGGAGATCTTAACCTACGAGCAGTACTTC	CASSPVEILTYEQYF
-	TRBV5-4	TRBJ2-1	TRBD2	TGTGCCAGCAGCTTGGGACTAGCGGGGGCGATCAACAATGAGCAGTTCTTC	CASSLGLAGAINNEQFF
few	TRBV10-3	TRBJ1-6	-	TGTGCCATCAGTGATATGGCAGGGGCAAGCTCCTATAATTCACCCCTCCACTTT	CAISDMAGASSYNSPLHF
-	TRBV5-1	TRBJ1-5	TRBD1	TGCGCCAGCAGCTGGGGACAGGGAGGTCAGCCCCAGCATTTT	CASSWGQGGQPQHF
-	TRBV5-1	TRBJ2-1	TRBD2	TGCGCCAGCAGCTGGACTAGCGTGAATGAGCAGTTCTTC	CASSWTSVNEQFF
-	TRBV30	TRBJ1-6	TRBD1	TGTGCCTGGAGGCCCGGGACAGGGGAACGCTCCTATAATTCACCCCTCCACTTT	CAWRPGTGERSYNSPLHF
-	TRBV18	TRBJ1-5	-	TGTGCCAGCTCACGGGCAGACTATAGCAATCAGCCCCAGCATTTT	CASSRADYSNQPQHF
-	TRBV7-9	TRBJ1-6	-	TGTGCCAGCAGCTTAGTTTCAGAAATATCACCCCTCCACTTT	CASSLVSEISPLHF
-	TRBV6-6	TRBJ2-3	TRBD1	TGTGCCAGCAGATCCGGGACAGGGAACACAGATACGCAGTATTTT	CASRSGTGNTDTQYF
-	TRBV6-1	TRBJ2-1	TRBD2	TGTGCCAGCAGTGAAGCTAGCGGGGGGGCCAATGAGCAGTTCTTC	CASSEASGGANEQFF
once	TRBV7-8	TRBJ1-6	-	TGTGCCAGCAGCTTAGGACAGATCTATAATTCCCCCCTCCACTTT	CASSLGQIYNSPLHF
once	TRBV7-9	TRBJ1-2	TRBD1	TGTGCCAGCAGCTCCGGACAGGGCTACTATGGCTACACCTTC	CASSSGQGYYGYTF
-	TRBV7-8	TRBJ2-1	-	TGTGCCAGCAGCTTAGTGCGGGCCTACAATGAGCAGTTCTTC	CASSLVRAYNEQFF
few	TRBV7-2	TRBJ1-2	TRBD1	TGTGCCAGCAGCTTAGGAACAGGGGGTAGGAGCTATGGCTACACCTTC	CASSLGTGGRSYGYTF